This T cell receptor (beta chain) was found in a study of T cell responses to AZD1222 COVID-19 vaccine (dated by TCRdb to the early 2020s). For the study in its entirety: Because spike-specific TCR depth and breadth did not differ between the two schedules, AZD1222 recipients who got a second dose at roughly 4 weeks were pooled with those who got a second dose at roughly 12 weeks. TCR sequencing covered more than 230 trial participants: about 210 given two doses of AZD1222 and 26 given two doses of MenACWY control vaccine. Trial participants were enrolled into age subgroups of 18-55, 56-69 and 70-plus years, which contained roughly 150, 30 and 60 TCR-sequenced participants, respectively. Broader findings and caveats from the paper: A significant rise in spike-specific TCR breadth and depth was observed after two AZD1222 doses relative to day 0 and relative to MenACWY recipients. Reportedly, almost half of the unique spike-specific TCRs recognized epitopes lying outside the regions that are mutated in the B.1.351 and B.1.1.7 variants. The vaccine-associated CD4 TCRs covered the entire spike protein, and the dominant responses fell in regions 160-218 and 743-854. The 56-69-year group was small, and its depth increase did not reach significance, likely because of low power. Conclusions about previously exposed vaccinees are limited, since just 6 or 7 AZD1222 recipients were seropositive for SARS-CoV-2 at baseline. Because no day 14 peak-response samples were available, repertoires were characterized only after the peak T cell response. Participants were mostly white British, with more females than males. The authors suggested clonal diversity may have been underestimated.

The CDR3 regions of human TCRbeta chains were analyzed by immunosequencing. Per the authors' processing: TCRs in the repertoires were matched against a reference library of SARS-CoV-2-specific TCRs that had been generated with the MIRA antigen-specificity platform. Breadth was defined as the fraction of unique TCRs that were SARS-CoV-2-associated, and depth was defined as the fraction of total T cells that were SARS-CoV-2-associated. Using the MIRA data, each spike-specific TCR was assigned both to the spike region to which the TCR was reactive and to a CD4 or CD8 class. Log10-transformed breadth and depth values were compared by one-way ANOVA with Sidak's multiple comparisons tests. Imported from immuneACCESS, the table was reduced by TCRdb to in-frame sequences with V and J called. These copies leave out some clones; in studies compared against another copy, an unresolved V gene accounts for under half, and the cause of the remainder is not known. V and J calls and clone size are given by that table; D and trimming were obtained from the DNA. Counted in this sample were tens of thousands of clones; around 83% of them appeared once. The ten largest clones capture around 19% of the sample.

The time point label here, explained by the study, means: baseline before first vaccination. The vaccinee samples were drawn from two UK trials, COV001 and COV002, one of which was a single-blind randomized controlled phase 2/3 trial testing AZD1222 (ChAdOx1 nCoV-19) in healthy adults. Trial participant PBMC samples were collected at day 0 and day 28 after the second dose for TCRbeta chain sequencing. Turning to this clone: Its specific antigen is unknown. Mismatch with germline at one junction end may stem from a read error.

The germline V gene (reference sequence) sets CDR1 to LNHDA and CDR2 to SQIVND. The CDR3 runs 12 residues from the cysteine to the phenylalanine. The kept DNA is CDR3 alone, 36 bases in frame from the first base. The receptor was isolated from an adult in good health. Recombination linked TRBV19 to TRBJ1-1; 7 bases in between match TRBD1. Sequencing used peripheral blood, obtained on day 0 of AZD1222 vaccination. The DNA sequence is given as TGTGCCAGTAGTTTCACTACAGGGGTGGCCTACTTT. This codes for CASSFTTGVAYF.